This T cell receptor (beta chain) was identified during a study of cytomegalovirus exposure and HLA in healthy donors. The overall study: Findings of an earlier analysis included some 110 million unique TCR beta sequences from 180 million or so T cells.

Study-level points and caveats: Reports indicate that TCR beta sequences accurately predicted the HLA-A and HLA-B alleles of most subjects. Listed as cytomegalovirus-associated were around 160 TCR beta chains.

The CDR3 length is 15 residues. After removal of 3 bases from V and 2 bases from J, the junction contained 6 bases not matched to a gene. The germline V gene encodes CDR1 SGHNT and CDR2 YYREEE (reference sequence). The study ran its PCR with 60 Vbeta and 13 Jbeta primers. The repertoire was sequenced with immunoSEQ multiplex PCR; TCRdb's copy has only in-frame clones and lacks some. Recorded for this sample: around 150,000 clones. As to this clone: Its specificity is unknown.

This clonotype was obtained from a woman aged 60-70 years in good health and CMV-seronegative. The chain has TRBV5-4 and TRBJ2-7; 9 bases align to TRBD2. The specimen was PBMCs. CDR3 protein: CASSYGAGGAYEQYF. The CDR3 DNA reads TGTGCCAGCAGCTACGGAGCGGGAGGAGCCTACGAGCAGTACTTC.